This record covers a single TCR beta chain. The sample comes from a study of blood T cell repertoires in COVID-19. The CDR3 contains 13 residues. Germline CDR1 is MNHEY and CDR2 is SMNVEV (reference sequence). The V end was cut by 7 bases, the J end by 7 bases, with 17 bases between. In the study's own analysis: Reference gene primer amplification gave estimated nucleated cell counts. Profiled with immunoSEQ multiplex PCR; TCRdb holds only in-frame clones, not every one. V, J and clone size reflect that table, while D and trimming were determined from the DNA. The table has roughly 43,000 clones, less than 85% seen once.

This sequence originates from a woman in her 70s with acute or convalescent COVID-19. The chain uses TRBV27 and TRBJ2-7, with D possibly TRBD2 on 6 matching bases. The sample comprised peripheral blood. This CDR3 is CASIGGGLGEQYF. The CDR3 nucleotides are TGTGCCAGCATTGGGGGAGGTTTAGGGGAGCAGTACTTC.